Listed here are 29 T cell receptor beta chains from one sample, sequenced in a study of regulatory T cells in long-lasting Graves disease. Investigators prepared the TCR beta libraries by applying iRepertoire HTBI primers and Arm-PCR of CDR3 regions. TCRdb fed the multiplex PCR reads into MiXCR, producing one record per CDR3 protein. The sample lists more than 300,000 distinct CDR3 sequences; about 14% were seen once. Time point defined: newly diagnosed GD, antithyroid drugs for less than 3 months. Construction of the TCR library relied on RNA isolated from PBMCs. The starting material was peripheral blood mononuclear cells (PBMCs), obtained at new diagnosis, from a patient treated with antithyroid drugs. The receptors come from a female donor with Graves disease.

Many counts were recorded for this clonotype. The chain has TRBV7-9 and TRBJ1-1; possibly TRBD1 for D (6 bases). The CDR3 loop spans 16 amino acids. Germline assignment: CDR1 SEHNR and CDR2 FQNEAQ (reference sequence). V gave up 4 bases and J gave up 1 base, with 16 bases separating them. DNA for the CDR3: TGTGCCAGCAGCTCGCTCCGGGACACGGCGAACACTGAAGCTTTCTTT. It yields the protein CASSSLRDTANTEAFF.

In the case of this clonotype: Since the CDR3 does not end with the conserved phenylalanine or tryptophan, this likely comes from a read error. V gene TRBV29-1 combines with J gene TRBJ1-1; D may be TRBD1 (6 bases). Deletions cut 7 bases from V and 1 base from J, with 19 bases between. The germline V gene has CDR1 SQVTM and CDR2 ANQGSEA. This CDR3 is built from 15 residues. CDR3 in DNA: TGCAGCGCTGTTGCTACCGGGACAACGAACACTGAAGCTTTCCTT. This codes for CSAVATGTTNTEAFL.

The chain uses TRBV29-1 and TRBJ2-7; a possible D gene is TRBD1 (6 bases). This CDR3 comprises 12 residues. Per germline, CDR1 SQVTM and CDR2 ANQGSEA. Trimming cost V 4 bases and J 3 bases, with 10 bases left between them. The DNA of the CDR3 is TGCAGCGTTGCAGGGGACCTCTACGAGCAGTACTTC. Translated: CSVAGDLYEQYF.

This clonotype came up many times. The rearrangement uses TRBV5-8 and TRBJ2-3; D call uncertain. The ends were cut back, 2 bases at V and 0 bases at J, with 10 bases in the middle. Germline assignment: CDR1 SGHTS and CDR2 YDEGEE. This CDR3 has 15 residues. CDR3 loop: CASSFTAGSTDTQYF. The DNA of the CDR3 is TGTGCCAGCAGCTTCACAGCAGGTAGCACAGATACGCAGTATTTT.

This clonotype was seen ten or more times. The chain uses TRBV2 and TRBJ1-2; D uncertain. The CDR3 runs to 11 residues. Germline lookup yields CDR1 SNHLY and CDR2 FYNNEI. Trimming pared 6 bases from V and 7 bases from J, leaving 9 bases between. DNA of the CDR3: TGTGCCAGCAGGGCAAAGGTTGGCTACACCTTC. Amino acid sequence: CASRAKVGYTF.

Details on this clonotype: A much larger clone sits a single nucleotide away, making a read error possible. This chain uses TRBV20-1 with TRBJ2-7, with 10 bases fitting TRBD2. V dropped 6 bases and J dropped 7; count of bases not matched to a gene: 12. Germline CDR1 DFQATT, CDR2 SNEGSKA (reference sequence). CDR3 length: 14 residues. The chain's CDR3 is CSAGLACRNNEQYF. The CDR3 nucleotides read TGCAGTGCGGGACTAGCGTGTAGAAACAATGAGCAGTACTTC.

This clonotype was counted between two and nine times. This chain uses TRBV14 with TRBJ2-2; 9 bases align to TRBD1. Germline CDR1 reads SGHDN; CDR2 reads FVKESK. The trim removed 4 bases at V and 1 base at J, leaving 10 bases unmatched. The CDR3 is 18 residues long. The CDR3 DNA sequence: TGTGCCAGCAGCCGGAAAACACCGGGACAGGGGAACACCGGGGAGCTGTTTTTT. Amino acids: CASSRKTPGQGNTGELFF.

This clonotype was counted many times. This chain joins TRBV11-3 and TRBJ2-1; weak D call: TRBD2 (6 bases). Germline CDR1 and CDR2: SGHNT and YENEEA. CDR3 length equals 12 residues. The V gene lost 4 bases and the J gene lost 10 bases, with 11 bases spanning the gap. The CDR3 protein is CASSSGLREQFF. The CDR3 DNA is TGTGCCAGCAGCTCGGGACTGAGGGAGCAGTTCTTC.

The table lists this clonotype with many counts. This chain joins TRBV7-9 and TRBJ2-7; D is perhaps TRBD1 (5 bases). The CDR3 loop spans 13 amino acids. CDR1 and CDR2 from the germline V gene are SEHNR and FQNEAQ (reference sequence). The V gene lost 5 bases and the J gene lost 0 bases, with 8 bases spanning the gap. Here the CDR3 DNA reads TGTGCCAGCAGCAACAGGCGCTCCTACGAGCAGTACTTC. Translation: CASSNRRSYEQYF. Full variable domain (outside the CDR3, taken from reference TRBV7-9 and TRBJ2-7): DTGVSQNPRHKITKRGQNVTFRCDPISEHNRLYWYRQTLGQGPEFLTYFQNEAQLEKSRLLSDRFSAERPKGSFSTLEIQRTEQGDSAMYLCASSNRRSYEQYFGPGTRLTVT.

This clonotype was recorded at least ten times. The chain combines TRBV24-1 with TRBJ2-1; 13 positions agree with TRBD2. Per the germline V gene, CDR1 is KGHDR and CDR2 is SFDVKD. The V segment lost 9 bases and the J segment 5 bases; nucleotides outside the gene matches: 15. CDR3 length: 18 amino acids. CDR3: CATQVGQGLAGIHNEQFF. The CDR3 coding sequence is TGTGCCACCCAGGTGGGACAGGGACTAGCGGGAATCCACAATGAGCAGTTCTTC.

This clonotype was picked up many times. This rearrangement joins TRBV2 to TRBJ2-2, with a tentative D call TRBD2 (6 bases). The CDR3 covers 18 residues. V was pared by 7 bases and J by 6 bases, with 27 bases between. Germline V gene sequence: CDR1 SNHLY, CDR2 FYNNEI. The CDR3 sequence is CASISSGPGLWVAGELFF. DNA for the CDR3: TGTGCCAGCATCTCGAGCGGGCCTGGCCTGTGGGTGGCCGGGGAGCTGTTTTTT.

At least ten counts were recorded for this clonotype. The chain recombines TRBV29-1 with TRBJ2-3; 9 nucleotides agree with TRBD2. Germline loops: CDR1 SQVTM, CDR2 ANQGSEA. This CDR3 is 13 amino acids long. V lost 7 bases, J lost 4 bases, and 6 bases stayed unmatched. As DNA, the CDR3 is TGCAGCGCCGGGACTAGCCTTCCAGATACGCAGTATTTT. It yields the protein CSAGTSLPDTQYF.

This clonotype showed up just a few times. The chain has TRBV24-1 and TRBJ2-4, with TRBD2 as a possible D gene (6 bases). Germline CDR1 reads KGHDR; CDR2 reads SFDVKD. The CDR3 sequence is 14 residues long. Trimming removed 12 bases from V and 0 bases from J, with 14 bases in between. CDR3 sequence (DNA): TGTGCCTCGACTAGTTTACTAGCCAAAAACATTCAGTACTTC. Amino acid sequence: CASTSLLAKNIQYF.

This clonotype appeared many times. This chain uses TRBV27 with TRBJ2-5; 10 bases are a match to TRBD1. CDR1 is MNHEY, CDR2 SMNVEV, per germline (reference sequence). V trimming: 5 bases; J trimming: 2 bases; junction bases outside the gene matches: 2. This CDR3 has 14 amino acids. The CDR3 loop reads CASSADRGQETQYF. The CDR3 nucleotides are TGTGCCAGCAGTGCGGACAGGGGGCAAGAGACCCAGTACTTC.

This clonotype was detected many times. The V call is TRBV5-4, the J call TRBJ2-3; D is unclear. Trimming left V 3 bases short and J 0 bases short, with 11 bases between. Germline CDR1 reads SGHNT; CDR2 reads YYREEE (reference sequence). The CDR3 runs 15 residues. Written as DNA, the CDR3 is TGTGCCAGCAGCTCGGACGGCCAAAGCACAGATACGCAGTATTTT. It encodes CASSSDGQSTDTQYF.

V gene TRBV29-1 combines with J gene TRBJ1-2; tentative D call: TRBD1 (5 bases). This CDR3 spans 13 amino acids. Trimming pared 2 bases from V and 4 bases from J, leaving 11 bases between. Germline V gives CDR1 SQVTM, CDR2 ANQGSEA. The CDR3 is CSVEHRSRYGYTF. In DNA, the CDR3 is TGCAGCGTTGAACACAGGAGTCGCTATGGCTACACCTTC.

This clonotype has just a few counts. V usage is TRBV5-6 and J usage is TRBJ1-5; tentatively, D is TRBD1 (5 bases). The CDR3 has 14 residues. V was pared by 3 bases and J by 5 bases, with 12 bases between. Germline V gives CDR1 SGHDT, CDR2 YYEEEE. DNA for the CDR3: TGTGCCAGCAGCTCTCTAGAAGGGGATCAGCCCCAGCATTTT. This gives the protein CASSSLEGDQPQHF. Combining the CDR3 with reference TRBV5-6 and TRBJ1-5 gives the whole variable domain DAGVTQSPTHLIKTRGQQVTLRCSPKSGHDTVSWYQQALGQGPQFIFQYYEEEERQRGNFPDRFSGHQFPNYSSELNVNALLLGDSALYLCASSSLEGDQPQHFGDGTRLSIL.

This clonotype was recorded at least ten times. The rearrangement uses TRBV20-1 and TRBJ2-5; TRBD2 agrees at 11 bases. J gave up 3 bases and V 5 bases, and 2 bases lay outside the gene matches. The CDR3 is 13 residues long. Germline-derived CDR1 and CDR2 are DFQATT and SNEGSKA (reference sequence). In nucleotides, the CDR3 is TGCAGTGCTCGACTAGCGGGAAAAGAGACCCAGTACTTC. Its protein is CSARLAGKETQYF.

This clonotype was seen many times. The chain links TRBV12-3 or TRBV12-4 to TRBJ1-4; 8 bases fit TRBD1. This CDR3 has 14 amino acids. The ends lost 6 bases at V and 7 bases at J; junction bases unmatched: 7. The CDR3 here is CASRQGARGEKLFF. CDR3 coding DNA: TGTGCCAGCAGGCAGGGGGCTCGTGGTGAAAAACTGTTTTTT.

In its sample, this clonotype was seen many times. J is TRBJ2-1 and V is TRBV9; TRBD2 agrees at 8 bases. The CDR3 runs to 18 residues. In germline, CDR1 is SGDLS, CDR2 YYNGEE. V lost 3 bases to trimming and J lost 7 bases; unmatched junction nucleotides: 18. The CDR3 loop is CASSETGRWAGGGNEQFF. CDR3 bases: TGTGCCAGCAGCGAAACAGGACGCTGGGCGGGAGGAGGTAATGAGCAGTTCTTC.

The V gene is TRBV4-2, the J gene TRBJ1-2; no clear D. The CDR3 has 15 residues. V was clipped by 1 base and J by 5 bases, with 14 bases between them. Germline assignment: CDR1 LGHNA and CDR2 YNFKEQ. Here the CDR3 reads CASSQGSSVSYGYTF. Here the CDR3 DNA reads TGTGCCAGCAGCCAAGGATCCAGCGTTTCATATGGCTACACCTTC.

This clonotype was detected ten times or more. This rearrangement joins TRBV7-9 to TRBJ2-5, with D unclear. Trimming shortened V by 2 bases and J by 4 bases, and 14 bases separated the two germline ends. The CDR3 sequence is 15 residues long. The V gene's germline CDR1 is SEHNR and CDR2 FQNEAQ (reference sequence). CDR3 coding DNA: TGTGCCAGCAGCTTATATACGGCAGGCACAGAGACCCAGTACTTC. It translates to CASSLYTAGTETQYF.

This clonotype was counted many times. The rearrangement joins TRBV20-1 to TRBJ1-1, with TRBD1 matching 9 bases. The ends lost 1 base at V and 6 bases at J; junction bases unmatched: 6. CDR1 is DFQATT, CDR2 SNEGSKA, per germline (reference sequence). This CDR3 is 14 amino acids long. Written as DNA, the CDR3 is TGCAGTGCTAGAGTCCGAGACAGGGGGTCTGAAGCTTTCTTT. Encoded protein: CSARVRDRGSEAFF.

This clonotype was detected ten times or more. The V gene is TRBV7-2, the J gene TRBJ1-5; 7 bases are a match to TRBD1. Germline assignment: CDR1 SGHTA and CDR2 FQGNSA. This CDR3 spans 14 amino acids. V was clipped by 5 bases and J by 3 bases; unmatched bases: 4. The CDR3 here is CASSQTGPNQPQHF. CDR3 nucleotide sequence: TGTGCCAGCAGCCAGACAGGGCCCAATCAGCCCCAGCATTTT.

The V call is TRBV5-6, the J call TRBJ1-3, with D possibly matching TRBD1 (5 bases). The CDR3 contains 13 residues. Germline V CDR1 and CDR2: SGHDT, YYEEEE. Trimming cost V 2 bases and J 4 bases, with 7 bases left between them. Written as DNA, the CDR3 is TGTGCCAGCAGCTTCGAGGGGGGAAACACCATATATTTT. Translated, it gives CASSFEGGNTIYF.

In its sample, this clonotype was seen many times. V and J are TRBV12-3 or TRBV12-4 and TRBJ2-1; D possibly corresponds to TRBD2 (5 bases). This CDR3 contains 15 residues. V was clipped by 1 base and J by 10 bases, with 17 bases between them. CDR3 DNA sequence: TGTGCCAGCAGTTTAGAGGACTTCTTATTGGGGGAGCAGTTCTTC. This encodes CASSLEDFLLGEQFF.

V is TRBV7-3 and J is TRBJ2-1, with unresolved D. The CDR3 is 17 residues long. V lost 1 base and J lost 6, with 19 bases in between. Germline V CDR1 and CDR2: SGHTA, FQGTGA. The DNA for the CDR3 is TGTGCCAGCAGCTTAAAGCACCCCTCGGCTTCCACCAATGAGCAGTTCTTC. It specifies CASSLKHPSASTNEQFF.

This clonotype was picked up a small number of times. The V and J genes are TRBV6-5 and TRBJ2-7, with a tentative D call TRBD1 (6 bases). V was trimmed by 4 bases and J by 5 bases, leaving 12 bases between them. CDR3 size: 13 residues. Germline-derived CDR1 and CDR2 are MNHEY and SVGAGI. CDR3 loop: CASSSNRDHEQYF. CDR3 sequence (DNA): TGTGCCAGCAGTTCAAACAGGGACCACGAGCAGTACTTC.

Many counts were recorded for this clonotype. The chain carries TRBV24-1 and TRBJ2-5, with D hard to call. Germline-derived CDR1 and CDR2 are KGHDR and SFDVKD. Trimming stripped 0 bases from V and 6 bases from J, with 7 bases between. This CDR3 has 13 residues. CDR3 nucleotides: TGTGCCACCAGTGATTTGGTAGGGAAGACCCAGTACTTC. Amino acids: CATSDLVGKTQYF.